These 27 T cell receptor beta chains were all obtained from the same sample, sequenced in a study of low-dose radiotherapy and immunotherapy resistance in tumors. Priming of first-strand cDNA relied on TRAV- and TRBV-specific primers (covering alpha and beta chains). Both a constant-region primer and a V-primer adapter served to amplify TCRs across 15 to 25 PCR cycles. TCRdb re-analysed the reads in MiXCR, keeping a single row per CDR3 protein. Of under 90,000 distinct CDR3 sequences in the sample, roughly a sixth are singletons; the top ten hold 2.8%. Time point reported: before trial treatment. Sequencing used PBMCs, obtained before treatment. These receptors were collected from a male donor with prostate cancer.

The sample holds many counts of this clonotype. This chain joins TRBV12-3 or TRBV12-4 and TRBJ1-1, with 8 bases lining up with TRBD1. This CDR3 region has 13 residues. Losses at the gene ends were 4 bases for V and 6 bases for J; bases not matched to a gene: 4. The CDR3 protein is CASSSRQGPEAFF. The CDR3 DNA reads as TGTGCCAGCAGTTCCCGACAGGGGCCTGAAGCTTTCTTT.

Comments on this clonotype: Its ends do not fully match the called genes, so a read error is possible. The V and J genes are TRBV5-6 and TRBJ2-6; a possible D gene is TRBD1 (5 bases). CDR1 is SGHDT and CDR2 is YYEEEE in the germline V gene. The CDR3 is 13 residues long. The CDR3 loop reads CASSLTGANVLSF. The CDR3 nucleotides read TGTGCCAGCAGCTTAACTGGGGCCAACGTCTTGTCTTTC.

This clonotype was recorded many times. The V and J genes are TRBV6-2 or TRBV6-3 and TRBJ2-7, with no clear D. Germline assignment: CDR1 MNHEY and CDR2 SVGEGT. The CDR3 has 12 residues. Trimming took 3 bases from V and 3 from J, leaving 6 bases between them. CDR3 loop: CASSYQVYEQYF. CDR3 in DNA: TGTGCCAGCAGTTATCAGGTCTACGAGCAGTACTTC.

V usage is TRBV11-3 and J usage is TRBJ2-1; a possible D gene is TRBD2 (7 bases). V was shortened by 5 bases and J by 3 bases, with 11 bases between the two germline ends. The CDR3 totals 14 residues. Germline V gene sequence: CDR1 SGHNT, CDR2 YENEEA. CDR3 DNA sequence: TGTGCCAGCAGCATCGGGGGGCTCTACAATGAGCAGTTCTTC. The encoded protein is CASSIGGLYNEQFF.

The sample holds many counts of this clonotype. This sequence joins TRBV20-1 and TRBJ2-7; D is perhaps TRBD2 (7 bases). The CDR3 is 14 amino acids. V shed 1 base and J shed 3 bases, with 13 bases lying between them. The germline CDR1 and CDR2 sequences are DFQATT and SNEGSKA (reference sequence). Here the CDR3 reads CSARGEGGFYEQYF. CDR3 DNA: TGCAGTGCTAGAGGAGAGGGGGGGTTCTACGAGCAGTACTTC.

This rearrangement joins TRBV7-4 to TRBJ2-1; a weak D match, TRBD2 (6 bases). The germline CDR1 and CDR2 sequences are SGHVT and SQSDAQ. V lost 5 bases to trimming and J lost 7 bases, with 12 bases between them. The CDR3 is 13 amino acids. Written as DNA, the CDR3 is TGTGCCAGCAGCCTGGAGCGGGCAAATGAGCAGTTCTTC. Its protein is CASSLERANEQFF.

The sample holds many counts of this clonotype. This chain uses TRBV7-8 with TRBJ2-7; 9 bases align to TRBD1. CDR1 SGHVS and CDR2 FQNEAQ come from the germline V gene. The V segment lost 8 bases and the J segment 5 bases; nucleotides outside the gene matches: 13. The CDR3 is made up of 15 amino acids. Here the CDR3 reads CASEYPGQGKDEQYF. CDR3 coding DNA: TGTGCCAGCGAATATCCGGGACAGGGTAAGGACGAGCAGTACTTC.

This clonotype has a handful of counts. The rearrangement joins TRBV6-2 or TRBV6-3 to TRBJ2-3; D uncertain. Trimming shortened V by 5 bases and J by 0 bases, and 12 bases separated the two germline ends. CDR1 is MNHEY and CDR2 is SVGEGT in the germline V gene. CDR3 length: 15 residues. This CDR3 reads CASSESDGSTDTQYF. Here the CDR3 DNA reads TGTGCCAGCAGTGAAAGTGACGGAAGCACAGATACGCAGTATTTT.

The rearrangement uses TRBV29-1 and TRBJ2-3; D perhaps matches TRBD2 (5 bases). The CDR3 is 15 amino acids. The V gene's germline CDR1 is SQVTM and CDR2 ANQGSEA. The chain's CDR3 is CTALRSPGDTDTQYF. CDR3 bases: TGCACCGCCCTTCGTTCTCCCGGGGACACAGATACGCAGTATTTT.

This clonotype was seen at least ten times. The chain couples TRBV5-4 to TRBJ1-6; D gene uncertain. Trimming removed 0 bases at V and 0 bases at J, with 7 bases between. The length of the CDR3 is 16 residues. The germline gives CDR1 SGHNT, CDR2 YYREEE (reference sequence). The CDR3 nucleotides read TGTGCCAGCAGCTTGGAGGGAGACTCCTATAATTCACCCCTCCACTTT. Translating it yields CASSLEGDSYNSPLHF.

This clonotype was seen ten or more times. This sequence joins TRBV7-2 and TRBJ2-3; D unresolved. CDR1 and CDR2 from the germline V gene are SGHTA and FQGNSA. This CDR3 spans 15 amino acids. V was pared by 2 bases and J by 2 bases, with 11 bases between. CDR3 residues: CASSLSGISTDTQYF. Here the CDR3 DNA reads TGTGCCAGCAGCTTAAGTGGGATCTCCACAGATACGCAGTATTTT.

This clonotype was counted a few times. The chain links TRBV27 to TRBJ2-7; D is possibly TRBD1 (5 bases). This CDR3 comprises 14 residues. Germline CDR1 and CDR2: MNHEY and SMNVEV (reference sequence). Trimming shortened V by 2 bases and J by 2 bases, and 10 bases separated the two germline ends. CDR3 nucleotides: TGTGCCAGCAGTTTAGGGGCCCGGGCCTACGAGCAGTACTTC. Amino acids: CASSLGARAYEQYF.

This clonotype was picked up many times. The chain is built from TRBV7-2 and TRBJ2-3; 7 bases match TRBD1. With 5 bases clipped from V and 6 bases from J, the junction kept 8 bases outside the gene matches. The germline CDR1 and CDR2 sequences are SGHTA and FQGNSA. CDR3 size: 14 residues. The CDR3 coding sequence is TGTGCCAGCAGCCAACGGACAGGAACCGATACGCAGTATTTT. Its protein is CASSQRTGTDTQYF.

The chain recombines TRBV20-1 with TRBJ2-5; D gene uncertain. V was clipped by 5 bases and J by 4 bases, with 8 bases between them. The CDR3 is 11 residues long. CDR1 and CDR2 from the germline V gene are DFQATT and SNEGSKA (reference sequence). The CDR3 sequence: CSALDGETQYF. The CDR3 DNA reads as TGCAGTGCTCTGGATGGAGAGACCCAGTACTTC.

V and J are TRBV5-6 and TRBJ2-1, with 8 bases identical to TRBD1. This CDR3 spans 15 amino acids. Germline-derived CDR1 and CDR2 are SGHDT and YYEEEE. Losses at the gene ends were 3 bases for V and 4 bases for J; bases not matched to a gene: 6. In DNA form, the CDR3 reads TGTGCCAGCAGCTGGGGACAGGTGAGATACAATGAGCAGTTCTTC. Amino acid sequence: CASSWGQVRYNEQFF.

This clonotype has at least ten counts. The chain recombines TRBV3-1 with TRBJ2-5; D remains unclear. V was trimmed by 1 base and J by 5 bases, leaving 8 bases between them. Germline V gene sequence: CDR1 LGHDT, CDR2 YNNKEL (reference sequence). The CDR3 sequence is 13 residues long. The CDR3 sequence is CASSQASIETQYF. The CDR3 nucleotides are TGTGCCAGCAGCCAAGCTTCGATCGAGACCCAGTACTTC.

The table lists this clonotype with many counts. V usage is TRBV5-1 and J usage is TRBJ2-3; D is perhaps TRBD2 (6 bases). CDR3 length equals 14 residues. The V gene's germline CDR1 is SGHRS and CDR2 YFSETQ. Trimming pared 2 bases from V and 2 bases from J, leaving 9 bases between. The CDR3 coding sequence is TGCGCCAGCAGCTTTGGACTAACCACAGATACGCAGTATTTT. It yields the protein CASSFGLTTDTQYF.

This clonotype was picked up many times. V gene TRBV29-1 combines with J gene TRBJ2-5; TRBD1 matches 11 bases. The CDR3 runs to 12 residues. The germline CDR1 and CDR2 sequences are SQVTM and ANQGSEA. Unmatched junction bases numbered 2, after V lost 4 bases and J lost 7 bases. In nucleotides, the CDR3 is TGCAGCGTTGGGGACAGGGGGATGACCCAGTACTTC. Protein product: CSVGDRGMTQYF.

This clonotype appeared many times. V is TRBV7-6 and J is TRBJ2-3; D could derive from TRBD1 or TRBD2 (5 bases each). Trimming cost V 4 bases and J 4 bases, with 15 bases left between them. Germline loops: CDR1 SGHVS, CDR2 FNYEAQ. The CDR3 sequence is 15 residues long. The CDR3: CASSSVSGASDTQYF. Here the CDR3 DNA reads TGTGCCAGCAGCTCCGTATCCGGGGCGTCAGATACGCAGTATTTT. Complete variable domain (other parts from reference TRBV7-6 and TRBJ2-3): GAGVSQSPRYKVTKRGQDVALRCDPISGHVSLYWYRQALGQGPEFLTYFNYEAQQDKSGLPNDRFSAERPEGSISTLTIQRTEQRDSAMYRCASSSVSGASDTQYFGPGTRLTVL.

This clonotype was detected many times. The chain uses TRBV13 and TRBJ2-1; possibly TRBD1 for D (7 bases). The V end was cut by 4 bases, the J end by 6 bases, with 16 bases between. The CDR3 covers 15 residues. Germline assignment: CDR1 PRHDT and CDR2 FYEKMQ (reference sequence). CDR3 in DNA: TGTGCCAGCAGCTCAGGGGGGACGATCGGCAATGAGCAGTTCTTC. Translating gives CASSSGGTIGNEQFF.

This clonotype was recorded many times. The rearrangement uses TRBV10-3 and TRBJ1-1, with D possibly being TRBD1 (5 bases). CDR3 length equals 14 residues. Germline V lookup: CDR1 ENHRY, CDR2 SYGVKD. V dropped 4 bases and J dropped 0 bases, with 9 bases sitting between them. The CDR3 protein is CAISGGGLNTEAFF. Written as DNA, the CDR3 is TGTGCCATCAGTGGGGGGGGGTTGAACACTGAAGCTTTCTTT.

This clonotype was detected ten times or more. V gene TRBV7-9 combines with J gene TRBJ2-5; a weak D match, TRBD1 (6 bases). V lost 5 bases and J 5 bases, leaving 15 bases between the germline ends. Germline CDR1 and CDR2: SEHNR and FQNEAQ (reference sequence). The CDR3 loop spans 14 amino acids. Here the CDR3 DNA reads TGTGCCAGCAGCCAGGGGATCGATTGGGAGACCCAGTACTTC. This sequence encodes CASSQGIDWETQYF.

This clonotype came up many times. This rearrangement joins TRBV5-1 to TRBJ2-7; D might be TRBD1 (5 bases). Trimming shortened V by 4 bases and J by 7 bases, and 18 bases separated the two germline ends. The CDR3 runs 14 residues. The germline V gene encodes CDR1 SGHRS and CDR2 YFSETQ. The CDR3 bases are TGCGCCAGCAGCGCGACAGAGGTCAAAGGAGAGCAGTACTTC. Encoded protein: CASSATEVKGEQYF.

In this sample, this clonotype turned up many times. The gene calls are TRBV7-8 and TRBJ2-5, with D perhaps TRBD1 (5 bases). The CDR3 contains 16 residues. Trimming took off 0 bases at V and 5 bases at J, with 16 bases between the two ends. The germline CDR1 and CDR2 sequences are SGHVS and FQNEAQ. The CDR3 sequence is CASSLALGFKGETQYF. The CDR3 coding sequence is TGTGCCAGCAGCTTAGCGCTAGGTTTCAAGGGGGAGACCCAGTACTTC.

This clonotype was recorded many times. This rearrangement joins TRBV28 to TRBJ1-2, with 10 bases that match TRBD1. The CDR3 consists of 18 residues. The V gene's germline CDR1 is MDHEN and CDR2 SYDVKM. Trimming cost V 7 bases and J 0 bases; bases outside gene matches: 14. The CDR3 loop reads CASIQTGTGVLANYGYTF. The CDR3 coding sequence is TGTGCCAGCATCCAAACCGGGACAGGGGTCCTAGCTAACTATGGCTACACCTTC.

The chain has TRBV6-1 and TRBJ2-7; TRBD1 might be the D (6 bases). CDR1 and CDR2 (germline): MNHNS, SASEGT. The germline V and J ends were trimmed by 6 bases and 7 bases, with 19 bases remaining between them. The CDR3 extends over 14 amino acids. The CDR3 nucleotides are TGTGCCAGCAGCCCCGTCGGGGACACCGGGGAGCAGTACTTC. It yields the protein CASSPVGDTGEQYF.

Ten or more counts support this clonotype. The chain carries TRBV14 and TRBJ2-1, with D perhaps TRBD1 (6 bases). The germline V gene has CDR1 SGHDN and CDR2 FVKESK. The CDR3 is 13 amino acids. V was shortened by 3 bases and J by 9 bases, with 12 bases between the two germline ends. The CDR3, as DNA: TGTGCCAGCAGCCACCCCCGAGGGGGTGAGCAGTTCTTC. Its translation is CASSHPRGGEQFF.